This T cell receptor beta chain was sequenced in a study of cytomegalovirus exposure and HLA in healthy donors. This CDR3 comprises 16 residues. The germline V gene encodes CDR1 LNHDA and CDR2 SQIVND (reference sequence). The V and J ends lost 5 bases and 6 bases, in that order; junction bases with no gene match: 9. This clone was seen a handful of times. Primers: 60 Vbeta forward and 13 Jbeta reverse. The table came from immunoSEQ multiplex PCR; TCRdb's copy has only in-frame clones and leaves some out. The sample shows 100,000 or so clones, roughly 70% of them seen only once. The rearrangement uses TRBV19 and TRBJ1-5; TRBD1 matches at 11 bases. The clonotype comes from a man aged 35 to 55 in good health and CMV-seropositive. Specimen: PBMCs. CDR3 in amino acids: CASSFRTGGMGQPQHF. The CDR3 coding sequence is TGTGCCAGTAGTTTCCGGACAGGGGGCATGGGTCAGCCCCAGCATTTT.